Listed here are 7 T cell receptor beta chains from one sample, sequenced in a study of early T cells in non-severe SARS-CoV-2 infection. From the 5' RACE reads, TCRdb called clonotypes with MiXCR, one entry per CDR3 protein. Of fewer than 60,000 distinct CDR3 sequences listed, roughly 9.4% were seen once; the top ten hold roughly 5.7%. Sample: whole blood, taken at baseline. The receptor set was obtained from an adult who was a healthcare worker with PCR-confirmed SARS-CoV-2 infection or an uninfected control (not recorded which).

This clonotype came up many times. The V and J genes are TRBV14 and TRBJ2-3; D is uncertain. Trimming cost V 4 bases and J 6 bases, with 17 bases left between them. The CDR3 is 15 residues long. CDR1 and CDR2 from the germline V gene are SGHDN and FVKESK. CDR3 loop: CASSRGIGPKDTQYF. In DNA, the CDR3 is TGTGCCAGCAGCCGTGGGATAGGTCCGAAGGATACGCAGTATTTT.

This clonotype was observed a few times. The rearrangement joins TRBV6-5 to TRBJ1-1, with D possibly being TRBD1 (5 bases). The CDR3 length is 15 residues. V gave up 0 bases and J gave up 0 bases, with 8 bases separating them. CDR1 is MNHEY and CDR2 is SVGAGI in the germline V gene. CDR3 coding DNA: TGTGCCAGCAGTTACTCGGGGGGGATGAACACTGAAGCTTTCTTT. Translation: CASSYSGGMNTEAFF.

This clonotype has a handful of counts. The V gene is TRBV12-3 or TRBV12-4, the J gene TRBJ1-1; D gene uncertain. The CDR3 is 13 residues long. V lost 2 bases, J lost 5 bases, and 9 bases lay in between. CDR3 loop: CASSLFGETEAFF. The CDR3 DNA reads TGTGCCAGCAGTTTATTCGGGGAAACTGAAGCTTTCTTT.

The genes are TRBV19 and TRBJ2-5; D is uncertain. Germline V CDR1 and CDR2: LNHDA, SQIVND (reference sequence). The CDR3 runs 13 residues. Trimming shortened V by 4 bases and J by 2 bases, and 8 bases separated the two germline ends. DNA for the CDR3: TGTGCCAGTAGTACGACAAGACAAGAGACCCAGTACTTC. Its translation: CASSTTRQETQYF.

This clonotype has a count of ten or more. The chain uses TRBV3-1 and TRBJ2-1, with 7 bases that match TRBD2. The CDR3 loop spans 14 amino acids. The ends lost 4 bases at V and 6 bases at J; junction bases unmatched: 6. In germline, CDR1 is LGHDT, CDR2 YNNKEL (reference sequence). CDR3 DNA: TGTGCCAGCAGCCCGCGTGGGGGGGGCAATGAGCAGTTCTTC. Translating it yields CASSPRGGGNEQFF.

At least ten counts were recorded for this clonotype. The V and J genes are TRBV9 and TRBJ2-7; D is uncertain. The CDR3 runs 14 residues. V lost 0 bases to trimming and J lost 7 bases, with 14 bases between them. Germline CDR1 and CDR2: SGDLS and YYNGEE. The CDR3 region is CASSVAARALEQYF. The DNA for the CDR3 is TGTGCCAGCAGCGTAGCCGCACGGGCCTTGGAGCAGTACTTC.

The J gene is TRBJ2-7, the V gene TRBV12-3 or TRBV12-4; the match to TRBD2 covers 14 bases. CDR3 length: 15 residues. V shed 6 bases and J 2 bases; nucleotides not matched to a gene: 3. The CDR3 DNA follows: TGTGCCAGCAGAGTGGGACTAGCGGGGGCCTACGAGCAGTACTTC. Translating it yields CASRVGLAGAYEQYF.